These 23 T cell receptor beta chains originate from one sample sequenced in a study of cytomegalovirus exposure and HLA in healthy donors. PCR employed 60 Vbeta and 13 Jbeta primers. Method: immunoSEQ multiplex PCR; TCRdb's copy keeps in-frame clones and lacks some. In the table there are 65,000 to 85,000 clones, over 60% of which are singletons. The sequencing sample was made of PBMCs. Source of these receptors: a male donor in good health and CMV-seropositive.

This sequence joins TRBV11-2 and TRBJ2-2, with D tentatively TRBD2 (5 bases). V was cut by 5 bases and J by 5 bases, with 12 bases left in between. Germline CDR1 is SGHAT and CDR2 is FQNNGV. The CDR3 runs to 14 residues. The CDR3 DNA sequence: TGTGCCAGCAGCCCCAGTGGCGGGACCGGGGAGCTGTTTTTT. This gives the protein CASSPSGGTGELFF. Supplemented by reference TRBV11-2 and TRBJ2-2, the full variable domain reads EAGVAQSPRYKIIEKRQSVAFWCNPISGHATLYWYQQILGQGPKLLIQFQNNGVVDDSQLPKDRFSAERLKGVDSTLKIQPAKLEDSAVYLCASSPSGGTGELFFGEGSRLTVL.

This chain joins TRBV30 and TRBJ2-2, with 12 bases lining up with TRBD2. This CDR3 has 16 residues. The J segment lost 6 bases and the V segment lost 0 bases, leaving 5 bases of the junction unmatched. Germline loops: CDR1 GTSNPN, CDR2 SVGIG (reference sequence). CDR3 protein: CAWSVVLAGGPGELFF. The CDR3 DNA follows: TGTGCCTGGAGTGTTGTTCTAGCGGGAGGGCCCGGGGAGCTGTTTTTT.

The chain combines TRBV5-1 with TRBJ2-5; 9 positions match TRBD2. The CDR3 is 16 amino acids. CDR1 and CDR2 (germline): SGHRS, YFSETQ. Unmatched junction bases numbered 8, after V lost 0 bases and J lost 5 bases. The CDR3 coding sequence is TGCGCCAGCAGCTTGGGAGCGGGAGGCCGGGGGGAGACCCAGTACTTC. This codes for CASSLGAGGRGETQYF.

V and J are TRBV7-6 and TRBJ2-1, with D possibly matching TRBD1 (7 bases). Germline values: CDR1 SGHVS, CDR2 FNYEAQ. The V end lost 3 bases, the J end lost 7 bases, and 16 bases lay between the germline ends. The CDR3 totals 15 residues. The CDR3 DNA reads TGTGCCAGCAGCTTCGGAGGGGGCCCTACAAATGAGCAGTTCTTC. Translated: CASSFGGGPTNEQFF. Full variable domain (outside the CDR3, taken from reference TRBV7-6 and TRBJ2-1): GAGVSQSPRYKVTKRGQDVALRCDPISGHVSLYWYRQALGQGPEFLTYFNYEAQQDKSGLPNDRFSAERPEGSISTLTIQRTEQRDSAMYRCASSFGGGPTNEQFFGPGTRLTVL.

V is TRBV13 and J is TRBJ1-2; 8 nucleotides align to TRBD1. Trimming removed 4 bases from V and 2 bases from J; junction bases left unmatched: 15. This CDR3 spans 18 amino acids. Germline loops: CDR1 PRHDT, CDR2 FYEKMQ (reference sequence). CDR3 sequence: CASSSTGTGHIGNYGYTF. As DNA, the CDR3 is TGTGCCAGCAGCTCCACCGGGACAGGCCATATAGGGAACTATGGCTACACCTTC.

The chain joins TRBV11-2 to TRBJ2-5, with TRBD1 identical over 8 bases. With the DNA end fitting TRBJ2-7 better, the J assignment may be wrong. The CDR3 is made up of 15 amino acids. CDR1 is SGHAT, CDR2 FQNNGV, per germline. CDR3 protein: CASSPGTGSTYEQYF. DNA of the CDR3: TGTGCCAGCAGCCCTGGGACAGGCTCTACCTACGAGCAGTACTTC.

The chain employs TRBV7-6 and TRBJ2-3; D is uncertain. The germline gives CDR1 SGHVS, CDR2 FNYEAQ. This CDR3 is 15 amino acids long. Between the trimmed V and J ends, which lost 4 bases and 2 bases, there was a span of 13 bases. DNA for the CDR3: TGTGCCAGCAGCTCCTATCAACGGTCCACAGATACGCAGTATTTT. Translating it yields CASSSYQRSTDTQYF.

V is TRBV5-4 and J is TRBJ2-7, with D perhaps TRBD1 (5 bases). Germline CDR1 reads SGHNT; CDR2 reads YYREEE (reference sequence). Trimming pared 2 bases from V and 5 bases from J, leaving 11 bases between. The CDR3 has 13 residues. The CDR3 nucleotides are TGTGCCAGCAGCTTACAGGATCGGAACGAGCAGTACTTC. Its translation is CASSLQDRNEQYF.

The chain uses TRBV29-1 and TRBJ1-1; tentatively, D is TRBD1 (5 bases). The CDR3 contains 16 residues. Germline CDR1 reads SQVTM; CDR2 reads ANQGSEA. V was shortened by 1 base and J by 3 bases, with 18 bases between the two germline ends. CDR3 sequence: CSVEGRRVGLDTEAFF. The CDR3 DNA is TGCAGCGTTGAAGGACGCAGGGTTGGGTTGGACACTGAAGCTTTCTTT.

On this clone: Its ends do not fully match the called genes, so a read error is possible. CDR3 DNA sequence: TGTGCCAGCAGCGCGGCAGCTGGGCGGGGGGCGCACTTC. Amino acid sequence: CASSAAAGRGAHF. The rearrangement links TRBV7-3 to TRBJ2-7, with 8 bases matching TRBD2. Germline V gene data show CDR1 as SGHTA and CDR2 as FQGTGA. The CDR3 spans 13 residues.

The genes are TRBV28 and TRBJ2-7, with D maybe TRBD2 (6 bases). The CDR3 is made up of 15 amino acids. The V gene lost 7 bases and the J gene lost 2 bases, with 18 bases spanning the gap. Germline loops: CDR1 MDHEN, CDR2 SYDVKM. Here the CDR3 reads CASTGGDGLTYEQYF. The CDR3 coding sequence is TGTGCCAGCACGGGCGGGGACGGACTTACCTACGAGCAGTACTTC.

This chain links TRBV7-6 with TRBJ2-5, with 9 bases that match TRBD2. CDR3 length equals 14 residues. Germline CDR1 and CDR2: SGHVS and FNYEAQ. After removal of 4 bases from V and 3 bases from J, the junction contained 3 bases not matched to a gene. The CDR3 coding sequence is TGTGCCAGCAGCTCGGGACTAGCAGAAGAGACCCAGTACTTC. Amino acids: CASSSGLAEETQYF.

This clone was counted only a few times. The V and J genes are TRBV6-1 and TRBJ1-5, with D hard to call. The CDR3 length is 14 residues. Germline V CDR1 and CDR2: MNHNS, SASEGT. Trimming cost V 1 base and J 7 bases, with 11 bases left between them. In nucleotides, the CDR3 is TGTGCCAGCAGTGAAGGAGCGGGCAGACAGCCCCAGCATTTT. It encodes CASSEGAGRQPQHF.

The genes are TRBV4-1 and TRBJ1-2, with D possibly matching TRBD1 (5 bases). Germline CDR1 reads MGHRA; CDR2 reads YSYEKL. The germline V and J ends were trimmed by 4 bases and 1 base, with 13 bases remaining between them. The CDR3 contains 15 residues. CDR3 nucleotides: TGCGCCAGCAGCCTGACCTCAGGGAATAACTATGGCTACACCTTC. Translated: CASSLTSGNNYGYTF.

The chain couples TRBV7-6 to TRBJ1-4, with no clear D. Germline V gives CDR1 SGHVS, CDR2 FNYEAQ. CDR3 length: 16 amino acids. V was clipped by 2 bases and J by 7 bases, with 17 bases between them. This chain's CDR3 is CASSLSNGGVSEKLFF. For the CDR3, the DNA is TGTGCCAGCAGCTTATCGAACGGAGGAGTCAGTGAAAAACTGTTTTTT.

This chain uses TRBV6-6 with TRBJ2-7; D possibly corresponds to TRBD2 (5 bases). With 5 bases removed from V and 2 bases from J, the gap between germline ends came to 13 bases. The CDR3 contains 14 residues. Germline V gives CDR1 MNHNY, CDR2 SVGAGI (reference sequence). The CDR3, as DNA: TGTGCCAGCAGTCTTGGCGGGCTAGCCTACGAGCAGTACTTC. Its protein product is CASSLGGLAYEQYF.

The CDR3 loop is CASSHMISGGTHEQYF. CDR3 in DNA: TGTGCCAGCAGCCACATGATTAGCGGGGGTACCCACGAGCAGTACTTC. This chain links TRBV4-2 with TRBJ2-7; TRBD2 matches 9 bases. This CDR3 is built from 16 residues. Germline trimming cut 3 bases from V and 5 bases from J; bases unmatched to any gene: 11. CDR1 and CDR2 (germline): LGHNA, YNFKEQ.

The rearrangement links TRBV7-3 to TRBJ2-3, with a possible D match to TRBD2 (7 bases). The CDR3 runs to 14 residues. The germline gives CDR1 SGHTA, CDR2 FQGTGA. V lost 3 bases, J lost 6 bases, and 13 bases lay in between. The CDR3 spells CASSFRGAGDTQYF. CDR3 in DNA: TGTGCCAGCAGCTTCCGGGGGGCCGGGGATACGCAGTATTTT.

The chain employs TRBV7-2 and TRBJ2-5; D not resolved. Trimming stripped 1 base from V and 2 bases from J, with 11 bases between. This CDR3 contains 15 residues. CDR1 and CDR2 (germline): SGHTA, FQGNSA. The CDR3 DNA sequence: TGTGCCAGCAGCTTAGAGTCAGGCTCACAAGAGACCCAGTACTTC. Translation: CASSLESGSQETQYF.

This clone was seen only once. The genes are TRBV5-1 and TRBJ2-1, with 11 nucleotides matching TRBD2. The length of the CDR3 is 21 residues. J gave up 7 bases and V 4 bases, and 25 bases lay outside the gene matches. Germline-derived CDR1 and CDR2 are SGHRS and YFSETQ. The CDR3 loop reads CASSRNRGGVAGGRKGNEQFF. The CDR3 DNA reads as TGCGCCAGCAGCCGCAACCGGGGGGGGGTAGCGGGAGGGAGGAAGGGGAATGAGCAGTTCTTC.

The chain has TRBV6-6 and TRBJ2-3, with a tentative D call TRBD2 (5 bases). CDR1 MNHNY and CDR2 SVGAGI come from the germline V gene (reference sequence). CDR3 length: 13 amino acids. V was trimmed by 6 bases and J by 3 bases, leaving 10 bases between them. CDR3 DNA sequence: TGTGCCAGCAGAAACGGGGAGACAGATACGCAGTATTTT. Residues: CASRNGETDTQYF.

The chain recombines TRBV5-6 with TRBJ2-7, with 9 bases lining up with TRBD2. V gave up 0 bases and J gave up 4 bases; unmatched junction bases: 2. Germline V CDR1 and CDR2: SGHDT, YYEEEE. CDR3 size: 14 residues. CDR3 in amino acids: CASSLGLAVYEQYF. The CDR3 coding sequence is TGTGCCAGCAGCTTGGGACTAGCGGTTTACGAGCAGTACTTC.

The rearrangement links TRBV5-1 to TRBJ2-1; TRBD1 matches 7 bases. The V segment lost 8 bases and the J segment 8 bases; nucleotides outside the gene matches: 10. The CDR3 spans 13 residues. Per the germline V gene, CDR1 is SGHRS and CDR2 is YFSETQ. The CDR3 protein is CASNENRGDEQFF. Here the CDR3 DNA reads TGCGCCAGTAACGAAAACAGGGGCGATGAGCAGTTCTTC.